This TCR beta chain was sequenced during a study of human T cells and chemical hapten exposure. The table lists this clonotype with a few counts. The germline V gene encodes CDR1 SGHTA and CDR2 FQGTGA. The V and J ends lost 5 bases and 8 bases respectively, with 10 bases between them. The CDR3 extends over 12 amino acids. The time point: pre-sensitization, week 0. Treatment of the sample: therapeutic diphenylcyclopropenone sensitization with weekly scalp DPC. TCRdb recomputed calls from the RACE reads with MiXCR, one row per CDR3 protein. The profile shows under 65,000 distinct CDR3 sequences, around a tenth of them singletons.

This chain connects TRBV7-3 to TRBJ2-1; D gene ambiguous. This sequence was found in a woman aged 35 to 49 with alopecia areata. Some clones in this sample may be carry-over from other donors' samples. Sequenced here: whole blood, sampled in connection with sensitization to the hapten diphenylcyclopropenone (DPC). The CDR3 bases are TGTGCCAGCAGCCCCACTACGGATGAGCAGTTCTTC. Protein sequence: CASSPTTDEQFF.